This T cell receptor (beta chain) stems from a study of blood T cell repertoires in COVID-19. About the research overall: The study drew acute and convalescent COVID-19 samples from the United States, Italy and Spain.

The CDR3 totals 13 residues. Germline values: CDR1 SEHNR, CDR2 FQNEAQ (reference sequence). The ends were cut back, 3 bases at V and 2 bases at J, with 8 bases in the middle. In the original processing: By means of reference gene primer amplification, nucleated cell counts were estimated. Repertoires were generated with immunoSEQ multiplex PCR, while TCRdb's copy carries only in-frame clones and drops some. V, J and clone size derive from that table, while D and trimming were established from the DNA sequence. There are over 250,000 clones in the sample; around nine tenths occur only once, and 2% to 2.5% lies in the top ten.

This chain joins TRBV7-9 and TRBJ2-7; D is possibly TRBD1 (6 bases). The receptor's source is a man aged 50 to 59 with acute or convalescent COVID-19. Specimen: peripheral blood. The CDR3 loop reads CASSLSGAYEQYF. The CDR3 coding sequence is TGTGCCAGCAGCTTGTCAGGGGCCTACGAGCAGTACTTC.